This passage covers 20 T cell receptor beta chains from one sample sequenced in a study of blood T cell repertoires in COVID-19. The method was immunoSEQ multiplex PCR; TCRdb's version includes in-frame clones alone and lacks a portion of them. Among a few hundred thousand clones, about nine tenths were seen once, and the ten largest hold roughly 9.8%. Sequenced material: peripheral blood. The receptors shown here come from a man aged 35 to 55 who had recovered from COVID-19.

The chain joins TRBV7-2 to TRBJ2-7, with D uncertain. The CDR3 spans 11 residues. V dropped 8 bases and J dropped 0 bases, with 5 bases sitting between them. Germline lookup yields CDR1 SGHTA and CDR2 FQGNSA. The CDR3 loop reads CASSNSYEQYF. In DNA, the CDR3 is TGTGCCAGCTCCAACTCCTACGAGCAGTACTTC.

The J gene is TRBJ2-7, the V gene TRBV7-2; 8 bases are shared with TRBD1. Germline V CDR1 and CDR2: SGHTA, FQGNSA. Germline trimming cut 4 bases from V and 4 bases from J; bases unmatched to any gene: 3. The CDR3 loop spans 13 amino acids. The CDR3 sequence is CASSSRDRYEQYF. DNA of the CDR3: TGTGCCAGCAGCTCGCGGGACAGGTACGAGCAGTACTTC.

The chain combines TRBV6-5 with TRBJ1-1; possible D gene TRBD1, 5 bases. In germline, CDR1 is MNHEY, CDR2 SVGAGI. The V end was cut by 5 bases, the J end by 6 bases, with 16 bases between. The CDR3 extends over 14 amino acids. The CDR3 nucleotides are TGTGCCAGCAGTCTTCTAGGACATTCTTCTGAAGCTTTCTTT. Translation: CASSLLGHSSEAFF.

With regard to this clone: Distinct nucleotide sequences in the sample also encode this CDR3. The rearrangement links TRBV10-1 to TRBJ2-1; TRBD2 aligns across 8 bases. The CDR3 spans 14 residues. Germline lookup yields CDR1 WNHNN and CDR2 SYGVQD (reference sequence). The V gene end was trimmed by 4 bases and the J gene end by 7 bases; junction bases not matched to a gene: 6. CDR3 protein: CASSALGRGNEQFF. Written as DNA, the CDR3 is TGCGCCAGCAGTGCGCTCGGGAGGGGTAATGAGCAGTTCTTC.

V and J are TRBV7-2 and TRBJ2-1, with 9 bases fitting TRBD1. The length of the CDR3 is 15 residues. V shed 5 bases, J shed 7 bases, and the junction held 9 bases outside the gene matches. Germline CDR1 SGHTA, CDR2 FQGNSA. The CDR3 is CASSPGQGRENEQFF. DNA for the CDR3: TGTGCCAGCAGCCCCGGACAGGGGAGGGAAAATGAGCAGTTCTTC. The full variable domain, its missing parts supplied by reference TRBV7-2 and TRBJ2-1, is GAGVSQSPSNKVTEKGKDVELRCDPISGHTALYWYRQSLGQGLEFLIYFQGNSAPDKSGLPSDRFSAERTGGSVSTLTIQRTQQEDSAVYLCASSPGQGRENEQFFGPGTRLTVL.

This clone occurred a few times. This chain joins TRBV6-5 and TRBJ1-5, with 8 bases fitting TRBD1. The CDR3 has 14 residues. CDR1 is MNHEY and CDR2 is SVGAGI in the germline V gene. Losses at the gene ends were 6 bases for V and 5 bases for J; bases not matched to a gene: 6. DNA for the CDR3: TGTGCCAGCAGACCCGGACAGGGCGATCAGCCCCAGCATTTT. Its protein product is CASRPGQGDQPQHF.

The chain is built from TRBV4-3 and TRBJ2-1, with 11 bases fitting TRBD2. Per the germline V gene, CDR1 is LGHNA and CDR2 is YSLEER. This CDR3 has 18 amino acids. J lost 10 bases, V lost 1 base, and 15 bases had no gene match. The CDR3 nucleotides are TGCGCCAGCAGCCAAGGAGGGGAAGGGACTAGCGGTGACGGGGAGCAGTTCTTC. This encodes CASSQGGEGTSGDGEQFF.

This sequence joins TRBV19 and TRBJ1-1; TRBD1 agrees at 7 bases. V lost 5 bases and J lost 5; bases outside the gene matches: 8. Germline CDR1 LNHDA, CDR2 SQIVND (reference sequence). CDR3 length: 14 amino acids. DNA of the CDR3: TGTGCCAGTAGTCTCCCGGGACAGCCTACTGAAGCTTTCTTT. Its translation is CASSLPGQPTEAFF. The full variable domain, rest sourced from reference TRBV19 and TRBJ1-1, is DGGITQSPKYLFRKEGQNVTLSCEQNLNHDAMYWYRQDPGQGLRLIYYSQIVNDFQKGDIAEGYSVSREKKESFPLTVTSAQKNPTAFYLCASSLPGQPTEAFFGQGTRLTVV.

The V gene is TRBV4-3, the J gene TRBJ1-4, with D unresolved. Germline V gene lookup returns CDR1 LGHNA and CDR2 YSLEER. The CDR3 sequence is 13 residues long. The V end was cut by 3 bases, the J end by 5 bases, with 7 bases between. This CDR3 reads CASSHRQNEKLFF. CDR3 nucleotides: TGCGCCAGCAGCCATCGACAAAATGAAAAACTGTTTTTT.

This rearrangement joins TRBV5-1 to TRBJ2-6; D remains unclear. Between the trimmed V and J ends, which lost 3 bases and 4 bases, there was a span of 14 bases. Germline V gene data show CDR1 as SGHRS and CDR2 as YFSETQ. The CDR3 is 16 residues long. The CDR3: CASSSPGASGANVLTF. DNA for the CDR3: TGCGCCAGCAGCTCCCCTGGAGCCTCCGGGGCCAACGTCCTGACTTTC. Full variable domain (remainder filled in from reference TRBV5-1 and TRBJ2-6): KAGVTQTPRYLIKTRGQQVTLSCSPISGHRSVSWYQQTPGQGLQFLFEYFSETQRNKGNFPGRFSGRQFSNSRSEMNVSTLELGDSALYLCASSSPGASGANVLTFGAGSRLTVL.

The rearrangement links TRBV24-1 to TRBJ2-1; D unresolved. Trimming took 1 base from V and 11 from J, leaving 5 bases between them. The CDR3 runs to 11 residues. The germline gives CDR1 KGHDR, CDR2 SFDVKD. The CDR3 DNA reads TGTGCCACCAGTGATTTCACTCAGCAGTTCTTC. It yields the protein CATSDFTQQFF.

The V call is TRBV5-1, the J call TRBJ1-4, with TRBD1 identical over 9 bases. The CDR3 extends over 16 amino acids. In germline, CDR1 is SGHRS, CDR2 YFSETQ. The V and J ends lost 4 bases and 1 base, in that order; junction bases with no gene match: 5. DNA of the CDR3: TGCGCCAGCAGCAGTGGGACAGGGCGAACTAATGAAAAACTGTTTTTT. Its protein is CASSSGTGRTNEKLFF.

The J gene is TRBJ2-7, the V gene TRBV9; a possible D gene is TRBD1 (6 bases). V lost 0 bases and J 4 bases, leaving 17 bases between the germline ends. Germline values: CDR1 SGDLS, CDR2 YYNGEE. The CDR3 has 16 amino acids. The CDR3 DNA sequence: TGTGCCAGCAGCGTAGGGAGTAGTGGGGGCGCGTACGAGCAGTACTTC. This gives the protein CASSVGSSGGAYEQYF.

This clone was counted a few times. CDR3 DNA: TGTGCCAGCAGCCAAGATGTGGGGTCTCAGGGGGCTTCATTTCCCAATCAGCCCCAGCATTTT. Its translation: CASSQDVGSQGASFPNQPQHF. V and J are TRBV14 and TRBJ1-5, with 8 bases matching TRBD1. The germline CDR1 and CDR2 sequences are SGHDN and FVKESK. The CDR3 consists of 21 residues. Trimming took 0 bases from V and 3 from J; bases not matched to a gene: 19.

This clone has just one count. The CDR3 DNA reads as TGTGCCAGCAGGCTACCGCTGACAGGGACTAGCACAGATACGCAGTATTTT. Residues: CASRLPLTGTSTDTQYF. The V and J genes are TRBV27 and TRBJ2-3; possible D gene TRBD1, 7 bases. Trimming took off 6 bases at V and 0 bases at J, with 19 bases between the two ends. Germline loops: CDR1 MNHEY, CDR2 SMNVEV (reference sequence). This CDR3 region has 17 residues.

J is TRBJ2-7 and V is TRBV29-1; 10 nucleotides align to TRBD2. Looked up from germline, CDR1 is SQVTM and CDR2 is ANQGSEA. Trimming took 7 bases from V and 2 from J; bases not matched to a gene: 8. This CDR3 comprises 14 residues. CDR3 protein: CSAGRAGGTYEQYF. The CDR3 DNA reads TGCAGCGCCGGAAGAGCGGGAGGGACCTACGAGCAGTACTTC.

The V and J genes are TRBV7-8 and TRBJ1-1; 10 nucleotides match TRBD1. Germline V gene sequence: CDR1 SGHVS, CDR2 FQNEAQ. V lost 5 bases, J lost 0 bases, and 6 bases stayed unmatched. The CDR3 loop spans 16 amino acids. The CDR3 here is CASSRDRGRMNTEAFF. The DNA of the CDR3 is TGTGCCAGCAGCCGAGACAGGGGGCGGATGAACACTGAAGCTTTCTTT.

The V gene is TRBV6-5, the J gene TRBJ1-2; 7 positions match TRBD1. The ends lost 7 bases at V and 4 bases at J; junction bases unmatched: 6. This CDR3 has 13 amino acids. Germline V gene data show CDR1 as MNHEY and CDR2 as SVGAGI. The CDR3 loop is CASISTGTYGYTF. The CDR3, as DNA: TGTGCCAGCATATCGACAGGGACCTATGGCTACACCTTC.

The rearrangement joins TRBV7-2 to TRBJ2-7, with a weak D call TRBD2 (5 bases). CDR1 and CDR2 from the germline V gene are SGHTA and FQGNSA. V lost 2 bases to trimming and J lost 4 bases, with 9 bases between them. The CDR3 spans 13 residues. The CDR3 DNA sequence: TGTGCCAGCAGCTTACCGGGAAAGTACGAGCAGTACTTC. Amino acid sequence: CASSLPGKYEQYF.

The chain carries TRBV5-5 and TRBJ1-2, with D tentatively TRBD1 (6 bases). Trimming removed 0 bases from V and 3 bases from J, with 12 bases in between. Germline V gene sequence: CDR1 SGHKS, CDR2 YYEKEE (reference sequence). This CDR3 has 15 residues. CDR3 in amino acids: CASSLDRVDYYGYTF. DNA for the CDR3: TGTGCCAGCAGCTTGGACAGGGTTGATTACTATGGCTACACCTTC.